This T cell receptor beta chain was identified in a study of memory CD8 T cells in hepatitis C reinfection. Clones were read by immunoSEQ multiplex PCR, and TCRdb kept only the in-frame ones, dropping some. Of over 2,000 clones in the sample, approximately 90% were seen once. Time point specified: peak reinfection, 3 to 8 weeks after reinfection detection. The sorted cells went straight to TCR sequencing with no prior in vitro expansion. V lost 6 bases to trimming and J lost 6 bases, with 18 bases between them. The CDR3 is made up of 15 amino acids. Germline values: CDR1 MNHEY, CDR2 SMNVEV (reference sequence).

This receptor was identified in a man between 50 and 59 years old with hepatitis C virus infection. The sample comprised naive CD8+ T cells sorted from blood. The chain recombines TRBV27 with TRBJ2-1, with D tentatively TRBD1 (6 bases). This CDR3 is CASSREAGAFNEQFF. CDR3 nucleotides: TGTGCCAGCAGCCGCGAGGCAGGGGCCTTCAATGAGCAGTTCTTC.